These 25 T cell receptor beta chains came from one sample sequenced in a study of patients and donors after allogeneic stem cell transplantation. TCRdb analysed the RT-PCR reads with MiXCR anew, one entry per CDR3 protein. The sample consists of about 960,000 distinct CDR3 sequences, under 20% of them appearing once. The specimen sequenced was blood, either unsorted or a sorted T cell fraction (not recorded which). The receptors derive from a human donor who was either an allogeneic HSCT recipient or a stem cell or donor lymphocyte infusion donor (not recorded which). It is not recorded whose cells these are; they may come from a transplant donor.

This sequence joins TRBV19 and TRBJ1-1; 10 bases fit TRBD1. V dropped 7 bases and J dropped 8; count of bases not matched to a gene: 7. The CDR3 loop spans 13 amino acids. The germline CDR1 and CDR2 sequences are LNHDA and SQIVND (reference sequence). CDR3 DNA sequence: TGTGCCAGTAAAGACAGGGGGCCGAACGAAGCTTTCTTT. The encoded protein is CASKDRGPNEAFF.

This rearrangement joins TRBV29-1 to TRBJ2-3; D perhaps matches TRBD1 (5 bases). The germline V gene has CDR1 SQVTM and CDR2 ANQGSEA. The CDR3 has 11 amino acids. V was shortened by 6 bases and J by 2 bases, with 6 bases between the two germline ends. CDR3 loop: CSVQDTDTQYF. The CDR3 nucleotides read TGCAGCGTACAGGACACAGATACGCAGTATTTT.

The chain couples TRBV6-1 to TRBJ2-7; TRBD1 might be the D (5 bases). This CDR3 spans 14 amino acids. Germline-derived CDR1 and CDR2 are MNHNS and SASEGT. Trimming pared 8 bases from V and 0 bases from J, leaving 14 bases between. CDR3 sequence reads: CASGRGYSSYEQYF. The DNA for the CDR3 is TGTGCCAGCGGTAGGGGCTACAGCTCCTACGAGCAGTACTTC.

The rearrangement uses TRBV7-3 and TRBJ1-1; D possibly corresponds to TRBD1 (6 bases). Germline V gives CDR1 SGHTA, CDR2 FQGTGA. The CDR3 length is 13 residues. CDR3 DNA sequence: TGTGCAACCAGCCCACGCCGGGGGGCCGAAGCTTTCTTT. The encoded protein is CATSPRRGAEAFF.

The rearrangement uses TRBV20-1 and TRBJ2-2; no definite D call. CDR1 and CDR2 (germline): DFQATT, SNEGSKA (reference sequence). CDR3 length: 14 residues. V was cut by 6 bases and J by 2 bases, with 13 bases left in between. This chain's CDR3 is CSAMWAPNTGELFF. The CDR3 coding sequence is TGCAGTGCGATGTGGGCTCCTAACACCGGGGAGCTGTTTTTT.

This clonotype appeared many times. This chain connects TRBV12-3 or TRBV12-4 to TRBJ1-1; D is possibly TRBD1 (5 bases). The CDR3 totals 13 residues. Trimming left V 7 bases short and J 4 bases short, with 13 bases between. The CDR3 is CASTPGRATEAFF. CDR3 DNA: TGTGCCAGCACCCCGGGCAGGGCCACTGAAGCTTTCTTT.

The rearrangement links TRBV20-1 to TRBJ1-6, with 7 nucleotides matching TRBD1. This CDR3 has 13 residues. Germline CDR1 is DFQATT and CDR2 is SNEGSKA (reference sequence). Losses at the gene ends were 6 bases for V and 9 bases for J; bases not matched to a gene: 8. The CDR3 loop reads CSASDREVSPLHF. CDR3 DNA sequence: TGCAGTGCGTCCGACAGGGAGGTTTCACCCCTCCACTTT.

Remarks on this clonotype: One end of the junction fails to match germline, which may point to a read error. The rearrangement joins TRBV4-1 to TRBJ2-1; D gene unclear. Germline V gene lookup returns CDR1 MGHRA and CDR2 YSYEKL. This CDR3 has 12 residues. The CDR3, as DNA: TGCGCCAGCAGCCCGACCGGTAAAGACCGCGTCTTC. Residues: CASSPTGKDRVF.

At least ten counts were recorded for this clonotype. The CDR3 DNA follows: TGTGCCAGCAGCCGACTAGCGGGAGGGCCCTACGAGCAGTACTTC. The encoded protein is CASSRLAGGPYEQYF. The chain recombines TRBV12-3 or TRBV12-4 with TRBJ2-7; TRBD2 aligns across 14 bases. This CDR3 region has 15 residues. Losses at the gene ends were 6 bases for V and 2 bases for J; bases not matched to a gene: 3.

The CDR3 protein is CAIGSGTQNTGELFF. The CDR3 DNA follows: TGTGCCATCGGATCCGGGACACAGAACACCGGGGAGCTGTTTTTT. The V and J genes are TRBV27 and TRBJ2-2, with D maybe TRBD1 (6 bases). Germline values: CDR1 MNHEY, CDR2 SMNVEV (reference sequence). Trimming shortened V by 10 bases and J by 1 base, and 16 bases separated the two germline ends. CDR3 length: 15 amino acids.

This clonotype appeared a few times. The rearrangement links TRBV20-1 to TRBJ1-2; unclear D gene. The germline CDR1 and CDR2 sequences are DFQATT and SNEGSKA (reference sequence). This CDR3 region has 13 residues. Trimming removed 0 bases at V and 5 bases at J, with 10 bases between. CDR3 DNA: TGCAGTGCTAGAGATCCTCTAGAATATGGCTACACCTTC. This encodes CSARDPLEYGYTF.

This clonotype was counted between two and nine times. The chain combines TRBV6-5 with TRBJ1-3; a weak D match, TRBD1 (5 bases). CDR1 is MNHEY and CDR2 is SVGAGI in the germline V gene. The germline V and J ends were trimmed by 2 bases and 3 bases, with 14 bases remaining between them. This CDR3 contains 16 residues. CDR3 sequence (DNA): TGTGCCAGCAGTTACCTCGGGACGGGTGATGGAAACACCATATATTTT. The encoded protein is CASSYLGTGDGNTIYF.

V usage is TRBV27 and J usage is TRBJ2-1, with D possibly TRBD1 on 5 matching bases. Trimming pared 6 bases from V and 4 bases from J, leaving 13 bases between. The germline V gene has CDR1 MNHEY and CDR2 SMNVEV (reference sequence). CDR3 length equals 14 residues. CDR3 in amino acids: CASSPGRGYNEQFF. The DNA of the CDR3 is TGTGCCAGCAGCCCTGGTAGGGGTTACAATGAGCAGTTCTTC.

This clonotype was found a few times. The chain has TRBV7-8 and TRBJ2-1; 7 nucleotides line up with TRBD2. The CDR3 is 15 residues long. Per the germline V gene, CDR1 is SGHVS and CDR2 is FQNEAQ. The V and J ends lost 1 base and 7 bases, in that order; junction bases with no gene match: 7. Here the CDR3 reads CASSLVGLLGNEQFF. The CDR3 DNA reads as TGTGCCAGCAGCTTAGTGGGACTACTGGGGAATGAGCAGTTCTTC. The whole variable domain, filled in from reference TRBV7-8 and TRBJ2-1, reads GAGVSQSPRYKVAKRGQDVALRCDPISGHVSLFWYQQALGQGPEFLTYFQNEAQLDKSGLPSDRFFAERPEGSVSTLKIQRTQQEDSAVYLCASSLVGLLGNEQFFGPGTRLTVL.

V usage is TRBV7-9 and J usage is TRBJ2-1, with TRBD2 matching over 9 bases. Unmatched junction bases numbered 8, after V lost 7 bases and J lost 7 bases. The CDR3 is 14 amino acids. The germline V gene has CDR1 SEHNR and CDR2 FQNEAQ (reference sequence). The CDR3, as DNA: TGTGCCAGCACCATAGCGGGAGCCGCGAATGAGCAGTTCTTC. This encodes CASTIAGAANEQFF.

The sample holds a few counts of this clonotype. The rearrangement links TRBV10-3 to TRBJ2-5; TRBD1 matches 10 bases. Losses at the gene ends were 6 bases for V and 1 base for J; bases not matched to a gene: 5. Germline V gene sequence: CDR1 ENHRY, CDR2 SYGVKD. This CDR3 comprises 15 residues. The CDR3 coding sequence is TGTGCCATCAGGGGGGACAGGGGCCTCCAAGAGACCCAGTACTTC. It encodes CAIRGDRGLQETQYF.

Only a few counts were recorded for this clonotype. J is TRBJ1-2 and V is TRBV20-1; 7 nucleotides agree with TRBD1. The CDR3 covers 18 residues. The germline V gene encodes CDR1 DFQATT and CDR2 SNEGSKA (reference sequence). Trimming took 1 base from V and 0 from J; bases not matched to a gene: 14. This chain's CDR3 is CSARGRGQDPFTNYGYTF. The CDR3 DNA reads TGCAGTGCTAGAGGAAGAGGACAGGACCCCTTTACTAACTATGGCTACACCTTC.

This clonotype was detected ten times or more. The chain carries TRBV5-1 and TRBJ2-5, with TRBD2 identical over 7 bases. V was pared by 4 bases and J by 3 bases, with 6 bases of the junction left unmatched. The CDR3 has 14 amino acids. Germline V CDR1 and CDR2: SGHRS, YFSETQ. CDR3 sequence (DNA): TGCGCCAGCAGCCCCTCGGGGGGAGAAGAGACCCAGTACTTC. Encoded protein: CASSPSGGEETQYF.

This clonotype was observed many times. The rearrangement links TRBV3-1 to TRBJ1-6; D is uncertain. V was pared by 0 bases and J by 9 bases, with 6 bases between. Germline V gene data show CDR1 as LGHDT and CDR2 as YNNKEL (reference sequence). CDR3 length: 13 amino acids. Here the CDR3 reads CASSQDPLSPLHF. In DNA form, the CDR3 reads TGTGCCAGCAGCCAAGACCCGCTTTCACCCCTCCACTTT.

The chain is built from TRBV3-1 and TRBJ1-1, with D unresolved. V lost 1 base and J 5 bases, leaving 11 bases between the germline ends. Germline loops: CDR1 LGHDT, CDR2 YNNKEL (reference sequence). The CDR3 extends over 14 amino acids. CDR3 region: CASSQVNRLTEAFF. CDR3 nucleotide sequence: TGTGCCAGCAGCCAAGTTAATAGGTTGACTGAAGCTTTCTTT.

The chain uses TRBV3-1 and TRBJ2-3; D unclear. The CDR3 covers 14 residues. The V end was cut by 0 bases, the J end by 5 bases, with 9 bases between. Germline-derived CDR1 and CDR2 are LGHDT and YNNKEL (reference sequence). The DNA of the CDR3 is TGTGCCAGCAGCCAAGATCCTAGTGTAGATACGCAGTATTTT. Translated, it gives CASSQDPSVDTQYF.

The CDR3 is CASSLVVTQLYGYTF. CDR3 in DNA: TGTGCCAGCAGCTTGGTTGTCACCCAGCTCTATGGCTACACCTTC. The gene calls are TRBV5-6 and TRBJ1-2; D gene unclear. Looked up from germline, CDR1 is SGHDT and CDR2 is YYEEEE. The length of the CDR3 is 15 residues. V was cut by 0 bases and J by 4 bases, with 13 bases left in between.

This clonotype was observed many times. The chain combines TRBV12-3 or TRBV12-4 with TRBJ2-4, with TRBD1 matching over 12 bases. Unmatched junction bases numbered 5, after V lost 5 bases and J lost 6 bases. The CDR3 is made up of 15 amino acids. The CDR3 region has the DNA TGTGCCAGCAGTCGACGGGACAGGGGGCCAAACATTCAGTACTTC. Amino acid sequence: CASSRRDRGPNIQYF.

Ten or more counts support this clonotype. V gene TRBV5-1 combines with J gene TRBJ1-3; D is undetermined. CDR1 is SGHRS and CDR2 is YFSETQ in the germline V gene. This CDR3 spans 17 amino acids. Trimming pared 0 bases from V and 0 bases from J, leaving 13 bases between. CDR3 sequence (DNA): TGCGCCAGCAGCTTGGGGTTCACTCGGATCTCTGGAAACACCATATATTTT. Its translation: CASSLGFTRISGNTIYF. Combining the CDR3 with reference TRBV5-1 and TRBJ1-3 gives the whole variable domain KAGVTQTPRYLIKTRGQQVTLSCSPISGHRSVSWYQQTPGQGLQFLFEYFSETQRNKGNFPGRFSGRQFSNSRSEMNVSTLELGDSALYLCASSLGFTRISGNTIYFGEGSWLTVV.

The V and J genes are TRBV20-1 and TRBJ2-7; 9 bases are a match to TRBD2. The V gene end was trimmed by 5 bases and the J gene end by 7 bases; junction bases not matched to a gene: 9. The CDR3 is made up of 13 amino acids. Germline V CDR1 and CDR2: DFQATT, SNEGSKA (reference sequence). CDR3 DNA: TGCAGTGCTCCCTGGCGGGAGGGGGGAGAGCAGTACTTC. Its translation: CSAPWREGGEQYF.